Following are 28 T cell receptor beta chains from one sample sequenced in a study of T cell repertoires in breast cancer. A second nested PCR with blocking oligonucleotides suppressed unpaired genes. MiXCR, run by TCRdb on the emulsion pairing reads, gives a single entry per CDR3 protein. The sample yields about 40,000 distinct CDR3 sequences, around 45% seen once. Primers covering all TCR V genes were used in emulsion RT-PCR on CD8+ T cells. The sequenced sample was CD8+ T cells. The receptor set was obtained from a pool of human donors with breast cancer or a healthy control (not recorded which).

Concerning this clonotype itself: It may be a read error: a sequence one base away is much more abundant. The chain employs TRBV6-6 and TRBJ2-5; D not certain. The CDR3 loop spans 15 amino acids. Trimming pared 2 bases from V and 5 bases from J, leaving 15 bases between. Germline V CDR1 and CDR2: MNHNY, SVGAGI (reference sequence). In DNA form, the CDR3 reads TGTGCCAGCAGTTACGAAATCCCGGGCCGGGAGACCCAGTACTTC. It specifies CASSYEIPGRETQYF.

The chain is built from TRBV5-1 and TRBJ2-7; 8 nucleotides align to TRBD1. The CDR3 covers 15 residues. Germline CDR1 reads SGHRS; CDR2 reads YFSETQ. V lost 4 bases and J lost 0; bases outside the gene matches: 6. The CDR3 protein is CASSPRQGSSYEQYF. Written as DNA, the CDR3 is TGCGCCAGCAGCCCCAGACAGGGGTCCTCCTACGAGCAGTACTTC.

This clonotype was seen more than once but under ten times. The chain joins TRBV11-2 to TRBJ1-1; the match to TRBD1 covers 7 bases. CDR3 size: 14 residues. V was pared by 3 bases and J by 1 base, with 2 bases of the junction left unmatched. Germline loops: CDR1 SGHAT, CDR2 FQNNGV. In DNA form, the CDR3 reads TGTGCCAGCAGCTTGGGACAGAAGAACACTGAAGCTTTCTTT. It translates to CASSLGQKNTEAFF.

The chain has TRBV3-1 and TRBJ2-3, with a possible D match to TRBD1 (6 bases). The CDR3 sequence is 16 residues long. Between the trimmed V and J ends, which lost 1 base and 2 bases, there was a span of 13 bases. Germline V lookup: CDR1 LGHDT, CDR2 YNNKEL (reference sequence). CDR3 region: CASSQAGDRYTDTQYF. CDR3 DNA sequence: TGTGCCAGCAGCCAAGCCGGAGACAGGTACACAGATACGCAGTATTTT.

On this clonotype: It may be a read error: a sequence one base away is much more abundant. The J gene is TRBJ1-3, the V gene TRBV10-1, with D perhaps matching TRBD1 (5 bases). Trimming stripped 6 bases from V and 0 bases from J, with 9 bases between. This CDR3 has 14 amino acids. From germline, CDR1 is WNHNN and CDR2 SYGVQD (reference sequence). DNA for the CDR3: TGCGCCAGCAGAGGGACCCCCTCTGGAAACACCATATATTTT. The encoded protein is CASRGTPSGNTIYF.

The chain couples TRBV5-4 to TRBJ2-2; D unclear. Germline CDR1 is SGHNT and CDR2 is YYREEE (reference sequence). The CDR3 is 11 amino acids. V lost 1 base and J 7 bases, leaving 2 bases between the germline ends. The CDR3 DNA reads TGTGCCAGCAGCTTGCTCGGGGAGCTGTTTTTT. Protein: CASSLLGELFF.

The chain has TRBV27 and TRBJ2-3; 10 bases are a match to TRBD1. The germline V gene has CDR1 MNHEY and CDR2 SMNVEV (reference sequence). With V trimmed by 7 bases and J by 0 bases, 10 bases remained unmatched. The CDR3 loop spans 17 amino acids. The CDR3: CASTWTGGGPSTDTQYF. The CDR3 nucleotides are TGTGCCAGCACCTGGACAGGGGGGGGACCGAGCACAGATACGCAGTATTTT.

On this clonotype: At one end the junction does not follow the germline gene, possibly because of a read error. The chain joins TRBV7-2 to TRBJ1-3; D uncertain. The CDR3 loop spans 13 amino acids. Germline V gene lookup returns CDR1 SGHTA and CDR2 FQGNSA. In DNA, the CDR3 is TGTGCCAGCACCTCAGGCTCTGGGAACACCATATATTTT. It codes for CASTSGSGNTIYF. Supplemented by reference TRBV7-2 and TRBJ1-3, the full variable domain reads GAGVSQSPSNKVTEKGKDVELRCDPISGHTALYWYRQSLGQGLEFLIYFQGNSAPDKSGLPSDRFSAERTGGSVSTLTIQRTQQEDSAVYLCASTSGSGNTIYFGEGSWLTVV.

On this clonotype: A much bigger clone sits one base away, suggesting this may be a read error. The genes are TRBV2 and TRBJ1-2; D is possibly TRBD1 (5 bases). Germline values: CDR1 SNHLY, CDR2 FYNNEI. This CDR3 has 12 amino acids. The CDR3 nucleotides read TGTGTCAGCAGTGAAGGGGTCGAAGGCTACACCTTC. This gives the protein CVSSEGVEGYTF. Together with reference TRBV2 and TRBJ1-2, the CDR3 gives the full variable domain: EPEVTQTPSHQVTQMGQEVILRCVPISNHLYFYWYRQILGQKVEFLVSFYNNEISEKSEIFDDQFSVERPDGSNFTLKIRSTKLEDSAMYFCVSSEGVEGYTFGSGTRLTVV.

V and J are TRBV20-1 and TRBJ2-1; a possible D gene is TRBD2 (5 bases). Trimming stripped 0 bases from V and 8 bases from J, with 11 bases between. Germline CDR1 and CDR2: DFQATT and SNEGSKA (reference sequence). This CDR3 comprises 13 residues. The CDR3: CSARDQPSHEQFF. CDR3 bases: TGCAGTGCTAGAGATCAGCCTAGCCATGAGCAGTTCTTC.

Notes on this clonotype: This may be a read error, as it is one base from a much larger clone. The V and J genes are TRBV7-2 and TRBJ1-5; D may be TRBD1 (5 bases). This CDR3 contains 15 residues. Germline CDR1 reads SGHTA; CDR2 reads FQGNSA. Trimming stripped 5 bases from V and 0 bases from J, with 11 bases between. This CDR3 reads CASSTGHFSNQPQHF. The CDR3 region has the DNA TGTGCCAGCAGCACCGGACACTTTAGCAATCAGCCCCAGCATTTT. The variable domain in full, completed from reference TRBV7-2 and TRBJ1-5, reads GAGVSQSPSNKVTEKGKDVELRCDPISGHTALYWYRQSLGQGLEFLIYFQGNSAPDKSGLPSDRFSAERTGGSVSTLTIQRTQQEDSAVYLCASSTGHFSNQPQHFGDGTRLSIL.

The genes are TRBV7-9 and TRBJ1-1; D is undetermined. CDR3 length: 14 amino acids. Germline V gene lookup returns CDR1 SEHNR and CDR2 FQNEAQ (reference sequence). The V gene lost 6 bases and the J gene lost 2 bases, with 13 bases spanning the gap. The CDR3 nucleotides read TGTGCCAGCAGTCGTGACGGAATCAACACTGAAGCTTTCTTT. This translates into CASSRDGINTEAFF.

The chain links TRBV20-1 to TRBJ2-7; 10 nucleotides align to TRBD2. Germline assignment: CDR1 DFQATT and CDR2 SNEGSKA (reference sequence). The V segment lost 3 bases and the J segment 4 bases; nucleotides outside the gene matches: 6. The CDR3 spans 14 residues. The CDR3 spells CSASTSGMVYEQYF. The CDR3 DNA reads as TGCAGTGCTAGTACTAGCGGGATGGTTTACGAGCAGTACTTC.

The chain is built from TRBV4-1 and TRBJ1-2; 7 bases align to TRBD1. In germline, CDR1 is MGHRA, CDR2 YSYEKL. The trim removed 1 base at V and 7 bases at J, leaving 6 bases unmatched. CDR3 size: 14 residues. CDR3 sequence: CASSQATGSSGYTF. The CDR3 bases are TGCGCCAGCAGCCAAGCGACAGGGTCAAGTGGCTACACCTTC.

This clonotype appeared a few times. The chain carries TRBV2 and TRBJ2-5; D call uncertain. The germline V gene encodes CDR1 SNHLY and CDR2 FYNNEI. V was cut by 7 bases and J by 4 bases, with 10 bases left in between. There are 12 residues in the CDR3. CDR3 sequence: CASMRLRETQYF. For the CDR3, the DNA is TGTGCCAGCATGAGGTTGAGAGAGACCCAGTACTTC.

Details on this clonotype: This may be a read error, as it is one base from a much larger clone. V is TRBV7-9 and J is TRBJ1-5; 8 nucleotides match TRBD1. Looked up from germline, CDR1 is SEHNR and CDR2 is FQNEAQ (reference sequence). There are 20 residues in the CDR3. The CDR3 bases are TGTGCCAGCAGCCCTGAATATGGGGGCCAGGGACAGGCCCCCAATCAGCCCCAGCGTTTT. This codes for CASSPEYGGQGQAPNQPQRF.

This clonotype was recorded a few times. The chain has TRBV20-1 and TRBJ2-7; D uncertain. The ends were cut back, 3 bases at V and 1 base at J, with 4 bases in the middle. From germline, CDR1 is DFQATT and CDR2 SNEGSKA (reference sequence). The CDR3 has 11 residues. The CDR3 spells CSASQSYEQYF. In nucleotides, the CDR3 is TGCAGTGCTAGTCAGTCCTACGAGCAGTACTTC.

This clonotype occurred many times. The chain employs TRBV6-1 and TRBJ2-5; D is perhaps TRBD2 (5 bases). The CDR3 has 14 residues. From germline, CDR1 is MNHNS and CDR2 SASEGT. Trimming cost V 7 bases and J 3 bases, with 15 bases left between them. The CDR3, as DNA: TGTGCCAGCACCAAGGAGTACGGGGAAGAGACCCAGTACTTC. Encoded protein: CASTKEYGEETQYF.

The rearrangement joins TRBV20-1 to TRBJ2-7; D is unresolved. V was clipped by 2 bases and J by 0 bases, with 8 bases between them. This CDR3 contains 13 residues. Germline V lookup: CDR1 DFQATT, CDR2 SNEGSKA (reference sequence). The CDR3 DNA sequence: TGCAGTGCTAGAAAACAAGGCTCCTACGAGCAGTACTTC. Translating it yields CSARKQGSYEQYF.

The V call is TRBV7-9, the J call TRBJ2-5, with D perhaps TRBD2 (6 bases). Trimming shortened V by 1 base and J by 0 bases, and 9 bases separated the two germline ends. The CDR3 spans 15 residues. Germline values: CDR1 SEHNR, CDR2 FQNEAQ (reference sequence). The CDR3 loop is CASSLGLVDQETQYF. The CDR3 nucleotides are TGTGCCAGCAGCTTAGGACTAGTCGACCAAGAGACCCAGTACTTC.

This clonotype has a handful of counts. This chain uses TRBV6-1 with TRBJ2-1; D is undetermined. The V gene lost 2 bases and the J gene lost 4 bases, with 9 bases spanning the gap. This CDR3 spans 14 amino acids. Per the germline V gene, CDR1 is MNHNS and CDR2 is SASEGT. The CDR3 is CASSEKGDYNEQFF. As DNA, the CDR3 is TGTGCCAGCAGTGAAAAGGGCGATTACAATGAGCAGTTCTTC.

This clonotype has more than one count but fewer than ten. The chain joins TRBV6-5 to TRBJ2-1; unclear D gene. Trimming removed 0 bases at V and 7 bases at J, with 7 bases between. Germline V gives CDR1 MNHEY, CDR2 SVGAGI. The CDR3 is 13 residues long. CDR3 nucleotide sequence: TGTGCCAGCAGTTACTCGAGTGGGAATGAGCAGTTCTTC. It yields the protein CASSYSSGNEQFF.

The chain links TRBV12-3 or TRBV12-4 to TRBJ2-7, with D possibly matching TRBD2 (6 bases). The CDR3 sequence is 17 residues long. V dropped 1 base and J dropped 1 base, with 17 bases sitting between them. In DNA form, the CDR3 reads TGTGCCAGCAGTTTAGTCCAAGGCGCGGGGCCATCCTACGAGCAGTACTTC. Translation gives CASSLVQGAGPSYEQYF.

The rearrangement uses TRBV20-1 and TRBJ2-5; 8 bases align to TRBD2. Germline V gene sequence: CDR1 DFQATT, CDR2 SNEGSKA (reference sequence). J was trimmed by 3 bases and V by 6 bases; bases with no gene match: 6. This CDR3 is built from 13 residues. The CDR3, as DNA: TGCAGTGCCAGCGCAGCGGGAGAAGAGACCCAGTACTTC. It translates to CSASAAGEETQYF.

V is TRBV18 and J is TRBJ2-3, with unresolved D. The CDR3 totals 13 residues. CDR1 is KGHSH and CDR2 is LQKENI in the germline V gene. V lost 3 bases and J 1 base, leaving 5 bases between the germline ends. This CDR3 reads CASSPDGTDTQYF. The DNA for the CDR3 is TGTGCCAGCTCACCCGATGGCACAGATACGCAGTATTTT.

V usage is TRBV12-3 or TRBV12-4 and J usage is TRBJ2-2, with 14 nucleotides matching TRBD2. Trimming at V came to 6 bases and at J to 6 bases, leaving 6 bases not matched to a gene. This CDR3 contains 16 residues. CDR3 residues: CASSPKTSGGAGELFF. CDR3 DNA sequence: TGTGCCAGCAGCCCTAAGACTAGCGGGGGGGCCGGGGAGCTGTTTTTT.

This clonotype was detected only a few times. The V and J genes are TRBV19 and TRBJ2-1; 7 bases align to TRBD1. This CDR3 is 14 amino acids long. Germline CDR1 is LNHDA and CDR2 is SQIVND (reference sequence). V lost 4 bases, J lost 5 bases, and 5 bases stayed unmatched. CDR3 protein: CASSSEQGHNEQFF. For the CDR3, the DNA is TGTGCCAGTAGTAGTGAACAGGGGCACAATGAGCAGTTCTTC.

The chain carries TRBV20-1 and TRBJ2-3; 9 bases are a match to TRBD1. CDR3 length: 14 residues. V shed 5 bases, J shed 0 bases, and the junction held 3 bases outside the gene matches. Germline V gene lookup returns CDR1 DFQATT and CDR2 SNEGSKA (reference sequence). In DNA, the CDR3 is TGCAGTGCTGGACAGGGGCCTAGCACAGATACGCAGTATTTT. Encoded protein: CSAGQGPSTDTQYF.